Each of the 4 T cell receptor beta chains below was sequenced from the same sample in a study of siplizumab effects on memory and regulatory T cells. Repertoires were generated with immunoSEQ multiplex PCR, while TCRdb's copy carries only in-frame clones and drops some. The sample has 75,000 to 95,000 clones; around 89% are singletons. Sequencing was done on a sample of CD4+ T cells sorted from blood. Every receptor here comes from a human donor in good health.

This clone came up once. The gene calls are TRBV11-3 and TRBJ2-1, with 11 nucleotides matching TRBD1. Germline CDR1 SGHNT, CDR2 YENEEA. V trimming: 5 bases; J trimming: 0 bases; junction bases outside the gene matches: 12. The CDR3 spans 19 residues. Written as DNA, the CDR3 is TGTGCCAGCAGCGCCTCCCGGACAGGGGGCCTAAGCTCCTACAATGAGCAGTTCTTC. It yields the protein CASSASRTGGLSSYNEQFF.

The V gene is TRBV11-2, the J gene TRBJ2-3; tentative D call: TRBD1 (6 bases). Germline CDR1 SGHAT, CDR2 FQNNGV. V shed 8 bases and J shed 1 base, with 16 bases lying between them. The CDR3 is made up of 15 amino acids. CDR3 nucleotide sequence: TGTGCCAGCGGTAATACAGGGCTTGGCACAGATACGCAGTATTTT. Translating it yields CASGNTGLGTDTQYF.

This clone has just a few counts. The chain is built from TRBV30 and TRBJ1-4; D unresolved. The V gene lost 2 bases and the J gene lost 7 bases, with 8 bases spanning the gap. This CDR3 contains 12 residues. Per the germline V gene, CDR1 is GTSNPN and CDR2 is SVGIG (reference sequence). The CDR3 loop reads CAWSWLGEKLFF. The CDR3 coding sequence is TGTGCCTGGAGTTGGTTGGGTGAAAAACTGTTTTTT.

The V call is TRBV6-5, the J call TRBJ2-3, with D maybe TRBD2 (6 bases). The CDR3 contains 13 residues. The V and J ends lost 8 bases and 1 base respectively, with 10 bases between them. Germline-derived CDR1 and CDR2 are MNHEY and SVGAGI. The CDR3 protein is CASGTLGTDTQYF. The CDR3 coding sequence is TGTGCCAGCGGGACTCTGGGCACAGATACGCAGTATTTT.